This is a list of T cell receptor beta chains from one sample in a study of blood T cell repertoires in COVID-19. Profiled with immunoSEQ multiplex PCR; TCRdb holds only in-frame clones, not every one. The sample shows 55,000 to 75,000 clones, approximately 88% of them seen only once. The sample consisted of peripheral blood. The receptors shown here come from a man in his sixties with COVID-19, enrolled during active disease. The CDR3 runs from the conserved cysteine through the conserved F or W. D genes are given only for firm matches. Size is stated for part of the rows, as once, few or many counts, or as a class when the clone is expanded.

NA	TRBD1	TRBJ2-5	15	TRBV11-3	CASSLGQGSPETQYF	TGTGCCAGCAGCTTAGGACAGGGATCCCCAGAGACCCAGTACTTC
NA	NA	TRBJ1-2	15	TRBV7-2	CASSPAPITSQGYTF	TGTGCCAGCAGCCCAGCCCCTATCACTAGTCAGGGCTACACCTTC
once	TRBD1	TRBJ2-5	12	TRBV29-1	CSVEHRGETQYF	TGCAGCGTTGAACACAGGGGAGAGACCCAGTACTTC
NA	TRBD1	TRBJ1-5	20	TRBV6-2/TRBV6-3	CASSPPLFDRVGLGNQPQHF	TGTGCCAGCAGTCCCCCCCTCTTCGACAGGGTAGGATTAGGCAATCAGCCCCAGCATTTT
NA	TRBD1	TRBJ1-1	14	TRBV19	CASSLTGVNTEAFF	TGTGCCAGTAGTTTGACAGGGGTGAACACTGAAGCTTTCTTT
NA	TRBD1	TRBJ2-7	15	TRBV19	CASSIMGQGAYEQYF	TGTGCCAGTAGTATAATGGGACAGGGCGCCTACGAGCAGTACTTC
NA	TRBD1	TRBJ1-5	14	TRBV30	CAWSGGQDNQPQHF	TGTGCCTGGAGTGGCGGACAGGACAATCAGCCCCAGCATTTT
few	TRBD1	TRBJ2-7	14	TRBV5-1	CASSLRTGKAEQYF	TGCGCCAGCAGCCTCCGGACAGGGAAGGCCGAGCAGTACTTC
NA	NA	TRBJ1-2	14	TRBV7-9	CASSSSRGGGGYTF	TGTGCCAGCAGCTCCTCCAGGGGTGGAGGTGGCTACACCTTC
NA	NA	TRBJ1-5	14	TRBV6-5	CASSPRGANQPQHF	TGTGCCAGCAGTCCCAGGGGCGCCAATCAGCCCCAGCATTTT
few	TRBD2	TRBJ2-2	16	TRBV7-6	CASSYGLAGEPGELFF	TGTGCCAGCAGTTACGGACTAGCGGGAGAGCCCGGGGAGCTGTTTTTT
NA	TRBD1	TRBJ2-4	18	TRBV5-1	CASSSGQGASIAKNIQYF	TGCGCCAGCAGCTCTGGCCAGGGGGCTTCTATAGCCAAAAACATTCAGTACTTC
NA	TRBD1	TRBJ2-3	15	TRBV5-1	CASSLEGRGTDTQYF	TGCGCCAGCAGCTTGGAGGGCAGGGGGACAGATACGCAGTATTTT
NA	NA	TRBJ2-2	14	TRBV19	CASSPFGGTGELFF	TGTGCCAGTAGTCCCTTCGGGGGAACCGGGGAGCTGTTTTTT
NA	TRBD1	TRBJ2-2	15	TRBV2	CASKGTGGAFGELFF	TGTGCCAGCAAGGGGACAGGGGGCGCGTTCGGGGAGCTGTTTTTT
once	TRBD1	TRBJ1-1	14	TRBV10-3	CAISVQGANTEAFF	TGTGCCATCAGTGTGCAGGGGGCCAACACTGAAGCTTTCTTT
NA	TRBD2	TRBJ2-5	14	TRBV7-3	CASSFSGGDETQYF	TGTGCCAGCAGCTTTAGCGGGGGGGACGAGACCCAGTACTTC
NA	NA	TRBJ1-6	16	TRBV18	CASSLHSQAFNSPLHF	TGTGCCAGCTCGCTCCACAGTCAGGCTTTTAATTCACCCCTCCACTTT
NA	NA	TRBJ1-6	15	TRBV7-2	CASSFSEQANSPLHF	TGTGCCAGCAGCTTTTCCGAGCAAGCGAATTCACCCCTCCACTTT
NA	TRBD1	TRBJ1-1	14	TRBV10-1	CASSPGTGGTEAFF	TGCGCCAGCAGTCCCGGGACAGGGGGCACTGAAGCTTTCTTT
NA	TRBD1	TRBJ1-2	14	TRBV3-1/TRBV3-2	CASSFGQANYGYTF	TGTGCCAGCAGCTTCGGACAGGCGAACTATGGCTACACCTTC
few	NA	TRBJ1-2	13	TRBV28	CASSLVTGGGYTF	TGTGCCAGCAGTTTAGTTACGGGTGGCGGCTACACCTTC
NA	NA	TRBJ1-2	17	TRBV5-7	CASRYRTDLSSNYGYTF	TGTGCCAGCAGATATCGGACAGATCTGAGCTCTAACTATGGCTACACCTTC
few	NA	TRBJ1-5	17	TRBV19	CASRKRTAGYSNQPQHF	TGTGCCAGTAGAAAAAGGACAGCAGGTTATAGCAATCAGCCCCAGCATTTT
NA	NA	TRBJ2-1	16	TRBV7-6	CASSSQTGASYNEQFF	TGTGCCAGCAGCTCGCAGACTGGGGCGTCCTACAATGAGCAGTTCTTC
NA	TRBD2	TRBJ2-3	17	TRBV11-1	CASSLAGTGGPSDTQYF	TGTGCCAGCAGCTTAGCGGGAACGGGAGGGCCGTCAGATACGCAGTATTTT
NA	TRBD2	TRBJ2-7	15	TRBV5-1	CASSGAGGPAYEQYF	TGCGCCAGCAGCGGAGCGGGGGGGCCCGCCTACGAGCAGTACTTC
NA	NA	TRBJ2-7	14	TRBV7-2	CASSLAFQAYEQYF	TGTGCCAGCAGCTTAGCGTTCCAGGCCTACGAGCAGTACTTC
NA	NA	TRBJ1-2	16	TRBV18	CASSPKVGGVDYGYTF	TGTGCCAGCTCACCAAAAGTCGGGGGAGTGGACTATGGCTACACCTTC
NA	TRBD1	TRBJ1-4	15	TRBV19	CASSERQGANEKLFF	TGTGCCAGTAGCGAACGACAGGGGGCCAATGAAAAACTGTTTTTT
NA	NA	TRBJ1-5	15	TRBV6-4	CASSDYRDGNQPQHF	TGTGCCAGCAGTGACTACAGGGACGGCAATCAGCCCCAGCATTTT
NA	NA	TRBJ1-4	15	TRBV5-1	CASRANGQNLEKLFF	TGCGCCAGCAGGGCTAACGGACAGAATTTGGAAAAACTGTTTTTT
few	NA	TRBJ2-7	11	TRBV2	CASSVMEAQYF	TGTGCCAGCAGTGTTATGGAGGCGCAGTACTTC
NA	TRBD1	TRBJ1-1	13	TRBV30	CAWNRQGGVAAFF	TGTGCCTGGAATAGACAGGGTGGGGTCGCGGCTTTCTTT
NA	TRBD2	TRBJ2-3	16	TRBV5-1	CASSLLARKDTDTQYF	TGCGCCAGCAGCTTACTAGCGAGGAAAGACACAGATACGCAGTATTTT
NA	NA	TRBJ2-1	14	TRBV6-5	CASSSHANQAEQFF	TGTGCCAGCAGTTCGCATGCGAATCAAGCTGAGCAGTTCTTC
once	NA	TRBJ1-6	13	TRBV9	CASSVGAASPLHF	TGTGCCAGCAGCGTAGGGGCAGCTTCACCCCTCCACTTT
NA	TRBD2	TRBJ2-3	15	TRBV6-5	CASRLSGGATDTQYF	TGTGCCAGCAGACTTAGCGGGGGGGCCACAGATACGCAGTATTTT